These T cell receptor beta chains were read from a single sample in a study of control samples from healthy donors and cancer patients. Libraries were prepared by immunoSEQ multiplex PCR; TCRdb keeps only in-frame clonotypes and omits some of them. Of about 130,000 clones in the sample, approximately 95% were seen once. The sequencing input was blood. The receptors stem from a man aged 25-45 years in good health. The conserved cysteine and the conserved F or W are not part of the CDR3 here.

CDR3: ASSERYRGWTDTQY; J: TRBJ2-3; V: TRBV2
CDR3: ASSLGREALYGYT; J: TRBJ1-2; V: TRBV5-8
CDR3: ATGTSAGTGELF; J: TRBJ2-2; V: TRBV24-1
CDR3: ASSLVGRADTQY; J: TRBJ2-3; V: TRBV7-2
CDR3: ASSIGAANTEAF; J: TRBJ1-1; V: TRBV19
CDR3: ASSLDESSYNEQF; J: TRBJ2-1; V: TRBV7-9
CDR3: AISEWGKGSNQPQH; J: TRBJ1-5; V: TRBV10-3
CDR3: ASSVGQDYEQY; J: TRBJ2-7; V: TRBV5-1
CDR3: ASSLVSGVYGYT; J: TRBJ1-2; V: TRBV7-9
CDR3: ASSPRQLPNEKLF; J: TRBJ1-4; V: TRBV11-2
CDR3: ASSLRGPYEQY; J: TRBJ2-7; V: TRBV5-1
CDR3: ASSHASGRGTGNTIY; J: TRBJ1-3; V: TRBV4-1
CDR3: ATSGSTRAWYQETQY; J: TRBJ2-5; V: TRBV15
CDR3: ASSWDIGGNEQF; J: TRBJ2-1; V: TRBV27
CDR3: ASSARTFQGEKLF; J: TRBJ1-4; V: TRBV6-4
CDR3: ASSQTWALGNQPQH; J: TRBJ1-5; V: TRBV4-3
CDR3: ASSIKGLDPYEQY; J: TRBJ2-7; V: TRBV19
CDR3: ASRPEQGNEQY; J: TRBJ2-7; V: TRBV12-3/TRBV12-4
CDR3: ASSQPVQGVSQEQY; J: TRBJ2-7; V: TRBV4-1
CDR3: ASSSGTGVTDTQY; J: TRBJ2-3; V: TRBV7-6
CDR3: ASSLGTSYEQY; J: TRBJ2-7; V: TRBV27
CDR3: ASSQGGTGLFSGNTIY; J: TRBJ1-3; V: TRBV14
CDR3: ASSLGSEAF; J: TRBJ1-1; V: TRBV4-2
CDR3: ASGPSSNQPQH; J: TRBJ1-5; V: TRBV12-3/TRBV12-4
CDR3: ASSYSAGNGYT; J: TRBJ1-2; V: TRBV6-2/TRBV6-3
CDR3: ASAGGREQY; J: TRBJ2-7; V: TRBV10-1
CDR3: ASSPTGNSYYGYT; J: TRBJ1-2; V: TRBV19
CDR3: ASSRAGERSPLH; J: TRBJ1-6; V: TRBV19
CDR3: AISDGRLGNQPQH; J: TRBJ1-5; V: TRBV10-3
CDR3: ASSPFTTGHDEQY; J: TRBJ2-7; V: TRBV11-2
CDR3: ASSLSGDQPQH; J: TRBJ1-5; V: TRBV5-1
CDR3: ASSHLQGIITNTEAF; J: TRBJ1-1; V: TRBV13
CDR3: ASSQGKLRLEKLF; J: TRBJ1-4; V: TRBV4-3
CDR3: ASSVVGRGVNSPLH; J: TRBJ1-6; V: TRBV6-1
CDR3: ASRPGRSTDTQY; J: TRBJ2-3; V: TRBV2
CDR3: ASSYRGGTEAF; J: TRBJ1-1; V: TRBV6-5
CDR3: ASSPIRGNPTDTQY; J: TRBJ2-3; V: TRBV7-6
CDR3: ASCSQGDSYGYT; J: TRBJ1-2; V: TRBV19
CDR3: ASSYFRQRGTEAF; J: TRBJ1-1; V: TRBV7-2
CDR3: ASGTGNTEAF; J: TRBJ1-1; V: TRBV7-9